The text below deals with one T cell receptor beta chain. An input of roughly 0.5 to 1 ug of RNA was subjected to reverse transcription using random hexamers. TCRdb processed the immunoSEQ multiplex PCR reads anew with MiXCR; each CDR3 protein has one entry. The sample gives more than 150,000 distinct CDR3 sequences, under 95% of which show up once; roughly 0.08% is in the top ten. This entry is derived from a study of CD8 T cells in Susac syndrome. The CDR3 runs to 14 residues. V lost 3 bases, J lost 3 bases, and 11 bases lay in between. Germline loops: CDR1 DFQATT, CDR2 SNEGSKA (reference sequence).

Sequencing used CD4+ T cells from PBMCs. The receptor was isolated from a human donor in good health. The V call is TRBV20-1, the J call TRBJ2-2; D not certain. CDR3 sequence (DNA): TGCAGTGCTAGTCCGGGCGGCCACACCGGGGAGCTGTTTTTT. Encoded protein: CSASPGGHTGELFF.